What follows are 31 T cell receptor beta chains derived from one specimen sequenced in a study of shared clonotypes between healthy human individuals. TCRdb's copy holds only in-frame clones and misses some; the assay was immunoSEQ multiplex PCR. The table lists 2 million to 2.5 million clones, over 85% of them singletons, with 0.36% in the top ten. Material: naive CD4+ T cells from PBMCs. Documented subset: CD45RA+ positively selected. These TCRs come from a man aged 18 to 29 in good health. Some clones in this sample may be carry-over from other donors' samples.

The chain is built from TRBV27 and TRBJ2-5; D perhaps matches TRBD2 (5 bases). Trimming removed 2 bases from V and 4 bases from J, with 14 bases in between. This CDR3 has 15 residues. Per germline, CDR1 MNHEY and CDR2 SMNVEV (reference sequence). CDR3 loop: CASSLDLRERETQYF. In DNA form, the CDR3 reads TGTGCCAGCAGTTTAGATTTGAGGGAGAGAGAGACCCAGTACTTC.

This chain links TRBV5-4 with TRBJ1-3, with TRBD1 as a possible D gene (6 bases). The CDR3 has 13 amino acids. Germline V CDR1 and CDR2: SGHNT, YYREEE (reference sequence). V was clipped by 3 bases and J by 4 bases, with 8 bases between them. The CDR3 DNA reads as TGTGCCAGCAGCTCCGGACAGGGAAACACCATATATTTT. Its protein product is CASSSGQGNTIYF.

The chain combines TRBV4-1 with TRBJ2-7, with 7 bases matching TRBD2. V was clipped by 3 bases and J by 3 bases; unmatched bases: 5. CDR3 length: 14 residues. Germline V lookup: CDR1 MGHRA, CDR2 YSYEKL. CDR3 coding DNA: TGCGCCAGCAGCCACTGGGGGGGGGACTACGAGCAGTACTTC. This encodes CASSHWGGDYEQYF.

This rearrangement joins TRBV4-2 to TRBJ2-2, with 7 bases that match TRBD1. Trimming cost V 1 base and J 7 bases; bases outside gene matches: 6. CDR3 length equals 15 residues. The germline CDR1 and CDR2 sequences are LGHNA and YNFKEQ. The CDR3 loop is CASSQGDRDNGELFF. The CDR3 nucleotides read TGTGCCAGCAGCCAAGGTGACAGGGATAACGGGGAGCTGTTTTTT.

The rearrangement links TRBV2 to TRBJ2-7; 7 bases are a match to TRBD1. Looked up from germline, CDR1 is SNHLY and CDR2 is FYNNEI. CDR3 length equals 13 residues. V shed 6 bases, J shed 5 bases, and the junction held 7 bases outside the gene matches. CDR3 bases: TGTGCCAGCAGAGTGGACAGGACACACGAGCAGTACTTC. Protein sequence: CASRVDRTHEQYF.

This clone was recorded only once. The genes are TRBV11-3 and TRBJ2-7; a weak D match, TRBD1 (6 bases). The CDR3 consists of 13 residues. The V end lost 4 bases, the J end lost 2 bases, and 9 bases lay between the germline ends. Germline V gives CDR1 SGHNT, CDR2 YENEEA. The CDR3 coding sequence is TGTGCCAGCAGCTCGGGACAAACCTACGAGCAGTACTTC. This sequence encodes CASSSGQTYEQYF.

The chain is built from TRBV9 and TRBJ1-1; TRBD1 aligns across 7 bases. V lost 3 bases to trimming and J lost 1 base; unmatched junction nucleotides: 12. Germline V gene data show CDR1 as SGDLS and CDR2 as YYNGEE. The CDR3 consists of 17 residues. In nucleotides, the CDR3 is TGTGCCAGCAGCGCCCAACTAGGGACAGCCCAGAACACTGAAGCTTTCTTT. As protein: CASSAQLGTAQNTEAFF.

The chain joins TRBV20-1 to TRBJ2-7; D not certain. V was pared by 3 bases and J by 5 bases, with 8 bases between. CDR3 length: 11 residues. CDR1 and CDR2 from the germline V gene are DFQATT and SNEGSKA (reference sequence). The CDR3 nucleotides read TGCAGTGCTAGGCCCCCGCACGAGCAGTACTTC. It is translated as CSARPPHEQYF.

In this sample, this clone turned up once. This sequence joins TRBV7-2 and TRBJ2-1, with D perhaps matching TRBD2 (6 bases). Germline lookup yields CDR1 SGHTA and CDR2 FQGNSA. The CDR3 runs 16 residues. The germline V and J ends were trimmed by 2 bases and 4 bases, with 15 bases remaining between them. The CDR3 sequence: CASSLRGSGTYNEQFF. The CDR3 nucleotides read TGTGCCAGCAGCTTACGGGGGAGCGGAACTTACAATGAGCAGTTCTTC.

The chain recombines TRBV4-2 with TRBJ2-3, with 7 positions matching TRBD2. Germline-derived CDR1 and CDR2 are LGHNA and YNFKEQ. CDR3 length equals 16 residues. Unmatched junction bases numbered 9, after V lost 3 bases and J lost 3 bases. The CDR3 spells CASSQSGTHGTDTQYF. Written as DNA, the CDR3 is TGTGCCAGCAGCCAGAGCGGGACCCACGGTACAGATACGCAGTATTTT.

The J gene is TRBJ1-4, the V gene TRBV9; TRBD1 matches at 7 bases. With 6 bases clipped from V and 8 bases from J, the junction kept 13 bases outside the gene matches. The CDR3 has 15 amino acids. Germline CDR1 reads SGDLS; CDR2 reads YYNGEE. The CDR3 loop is CASNVGGVTGEKLFF. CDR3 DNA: TGTGCCAGCAACGTCGGAGGGGTGACAGGGGAAAAACTGTTTTTT.

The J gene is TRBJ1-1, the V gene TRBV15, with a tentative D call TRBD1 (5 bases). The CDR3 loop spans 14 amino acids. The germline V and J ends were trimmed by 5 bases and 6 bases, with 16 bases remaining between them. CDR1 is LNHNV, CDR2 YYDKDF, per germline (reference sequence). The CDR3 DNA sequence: TGTGCCACCAGCTCTCGCCGTAGGGACGCTGAAGCTTTCTTT. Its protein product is CATSSRRRDAEAFF. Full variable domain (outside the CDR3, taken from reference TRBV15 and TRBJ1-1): DAMVIQNPRYQVTQFGKPVTLSCSQTLNHNVMYWYQQKSSQAPKLLFHYYDKDFNNEADTPDNFQSRRPNTSFCFLDIRSPGLGDTAMYLCATSSRRRDAEAFFGQGTRLTVV.

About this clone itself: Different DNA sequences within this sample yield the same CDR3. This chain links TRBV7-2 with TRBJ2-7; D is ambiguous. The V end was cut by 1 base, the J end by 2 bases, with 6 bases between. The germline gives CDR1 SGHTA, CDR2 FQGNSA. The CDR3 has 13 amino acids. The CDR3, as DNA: TGTGCCAGCAGCTTAGTTACCGCCTACGAGCAGTACTTC. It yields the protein CASSLVTAYEQYF.

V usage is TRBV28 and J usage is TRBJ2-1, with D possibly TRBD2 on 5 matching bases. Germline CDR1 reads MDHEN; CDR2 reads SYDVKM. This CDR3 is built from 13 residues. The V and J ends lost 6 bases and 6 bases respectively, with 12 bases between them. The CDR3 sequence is CASSGDGGNEQFF. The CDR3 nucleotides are TGTGCCAGCAGCGGAGATGGAGGCAATGAGCAGTTCTTC.

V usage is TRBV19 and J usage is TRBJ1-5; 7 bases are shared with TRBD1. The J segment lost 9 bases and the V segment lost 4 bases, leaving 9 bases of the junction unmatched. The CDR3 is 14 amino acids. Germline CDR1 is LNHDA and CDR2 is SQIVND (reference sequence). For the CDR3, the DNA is TGTGCCAGTAGTACGAACGACAGGGTGGGGCCCCAGCATTTT. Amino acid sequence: CASSTNDRVGPQHF.

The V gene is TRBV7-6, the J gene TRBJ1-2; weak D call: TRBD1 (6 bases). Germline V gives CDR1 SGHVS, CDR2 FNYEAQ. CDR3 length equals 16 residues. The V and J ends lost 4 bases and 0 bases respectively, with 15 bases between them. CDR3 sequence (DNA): TGTGCCAGCAGCTCAGGGAGCAGGGGCACTAACTATGGCTACACCTTC. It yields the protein CASSSGSRGTNYGYTF.

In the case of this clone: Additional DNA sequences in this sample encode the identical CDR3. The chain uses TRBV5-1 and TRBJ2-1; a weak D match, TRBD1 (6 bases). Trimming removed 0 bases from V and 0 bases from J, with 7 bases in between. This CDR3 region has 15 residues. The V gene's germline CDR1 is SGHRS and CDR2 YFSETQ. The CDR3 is CASSLETGSYNEQFF. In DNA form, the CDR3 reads TGCGCCAGCAGCTTGGAGACAGGCTCCTACAATGAGCAGTTCTTC.

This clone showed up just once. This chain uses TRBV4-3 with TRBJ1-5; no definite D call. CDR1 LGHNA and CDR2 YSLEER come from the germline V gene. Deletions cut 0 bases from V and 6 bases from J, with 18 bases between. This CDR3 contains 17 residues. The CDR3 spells CASSQDTNWQVPQPQHF. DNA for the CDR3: TGCGCCAGCAGCCAAGATACGAATTGGCAGGTCCCTCAGCCCCAGCATTTT.

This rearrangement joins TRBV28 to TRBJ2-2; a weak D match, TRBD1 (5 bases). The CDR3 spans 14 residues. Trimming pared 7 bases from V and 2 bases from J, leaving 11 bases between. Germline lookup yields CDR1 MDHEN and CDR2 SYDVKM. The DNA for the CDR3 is TGTGCCAGCAAGCGACAGCTTAACACCGGGGAGCTGTTTTTT. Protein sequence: CASKRQLNTGELFF.

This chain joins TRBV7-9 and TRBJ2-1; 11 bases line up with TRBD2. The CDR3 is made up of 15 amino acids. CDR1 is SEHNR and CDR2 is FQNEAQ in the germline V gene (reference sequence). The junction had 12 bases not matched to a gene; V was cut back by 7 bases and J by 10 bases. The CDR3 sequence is CASISEGLAGGEQFF. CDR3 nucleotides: TGTGCCAGCATCTCAGAAGGGCTAGCGGGAGGCGAGCAGTTCTTC.

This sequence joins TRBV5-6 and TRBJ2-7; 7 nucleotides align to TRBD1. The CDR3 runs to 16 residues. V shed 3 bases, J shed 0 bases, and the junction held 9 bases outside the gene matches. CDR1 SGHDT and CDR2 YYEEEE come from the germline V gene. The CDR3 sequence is CASSSTKQGTSYEQYF. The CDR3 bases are TGTGCCAGCAGCTCGACTAAACAGGGGACCTCCTACGAGCAGTACTTC.

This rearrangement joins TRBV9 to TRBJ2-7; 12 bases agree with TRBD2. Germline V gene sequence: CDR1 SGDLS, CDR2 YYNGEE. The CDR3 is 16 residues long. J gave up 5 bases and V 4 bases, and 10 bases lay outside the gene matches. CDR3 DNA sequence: TGTGCCAGCAGCCCCCTGACTAGCGGGAGTCTGGACGAGCAGTACTTC. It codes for CASSPLTSGSLDEQYF.

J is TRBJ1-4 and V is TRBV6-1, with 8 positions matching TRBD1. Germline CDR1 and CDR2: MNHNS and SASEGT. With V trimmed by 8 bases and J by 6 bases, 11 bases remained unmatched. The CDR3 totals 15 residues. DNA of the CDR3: TGTGCCAGCGGATCCCGGACAGGGATAGATGAAAAACTGTTTTTT. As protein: CASGSRTGIDEKLFF.

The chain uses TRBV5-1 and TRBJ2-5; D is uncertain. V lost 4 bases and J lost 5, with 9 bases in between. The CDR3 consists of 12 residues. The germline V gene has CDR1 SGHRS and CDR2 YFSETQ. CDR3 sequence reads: CASSQTTETQYF. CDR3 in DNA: TGCGCCAGCAGCCAAACTACGGAGACCCAGTACTTC.

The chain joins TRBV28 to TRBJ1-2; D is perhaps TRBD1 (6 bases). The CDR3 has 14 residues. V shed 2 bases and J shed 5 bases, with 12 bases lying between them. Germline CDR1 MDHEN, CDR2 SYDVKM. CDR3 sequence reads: CASSLRTGSYGYTF. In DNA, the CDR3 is TGTGCCAGCAGTTTAAGAACAGGGAGTTATGGCTACACCTTC.

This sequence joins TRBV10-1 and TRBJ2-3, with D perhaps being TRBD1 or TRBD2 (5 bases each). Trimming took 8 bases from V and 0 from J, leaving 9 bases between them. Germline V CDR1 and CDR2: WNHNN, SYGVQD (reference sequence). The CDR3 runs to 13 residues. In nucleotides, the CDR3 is TGCGCCAGCCGGGACCCAAGCACAGATACGCAGTATTTT. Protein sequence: CASRDPSTDTQYF.

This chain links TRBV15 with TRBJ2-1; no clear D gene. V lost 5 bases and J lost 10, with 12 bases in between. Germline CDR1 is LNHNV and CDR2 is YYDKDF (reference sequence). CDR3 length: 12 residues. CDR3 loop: CATSGAVGEQFF. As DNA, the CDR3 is TGTGCCACCAGCGGCGCGGTGGGGGAGCAGTTCTTC.

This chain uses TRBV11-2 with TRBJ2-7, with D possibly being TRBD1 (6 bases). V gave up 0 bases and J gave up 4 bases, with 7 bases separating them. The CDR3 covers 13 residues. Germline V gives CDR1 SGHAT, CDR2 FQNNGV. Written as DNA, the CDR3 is TGTGCCAGCAGCTTAGATCAGGGGTACGAGCAGTACTTC. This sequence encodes CASSLDQGYEQYF.

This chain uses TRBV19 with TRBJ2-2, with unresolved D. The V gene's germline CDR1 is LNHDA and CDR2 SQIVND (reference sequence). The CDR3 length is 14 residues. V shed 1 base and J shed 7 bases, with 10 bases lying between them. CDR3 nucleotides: TGTGCCAGTAGTATAGTTGGGCAGAACGGGGAGCTGTTTTTT. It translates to CASSIVGQNGELFF. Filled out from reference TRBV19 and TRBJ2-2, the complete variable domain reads DGGITQSPKYLFRKEGQNVTLSCEQNLNHDAMYWYRQDPGQGLRLIYYSQIVNDFQKGDIAEGYSVSREKKESFPLTVTSAQKNPTAFYLCASSIVGQNGELFFGEGSRLTVL.

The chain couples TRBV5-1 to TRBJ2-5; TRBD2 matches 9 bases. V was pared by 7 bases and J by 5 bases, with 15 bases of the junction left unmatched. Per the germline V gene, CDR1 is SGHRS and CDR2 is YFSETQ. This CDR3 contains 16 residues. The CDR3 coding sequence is TGCGCCAGCGGGGCCCGGGGGCTAGCGGGATTGGAGACCCAGTACTTC. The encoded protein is CASGARGLAGLETQYF.

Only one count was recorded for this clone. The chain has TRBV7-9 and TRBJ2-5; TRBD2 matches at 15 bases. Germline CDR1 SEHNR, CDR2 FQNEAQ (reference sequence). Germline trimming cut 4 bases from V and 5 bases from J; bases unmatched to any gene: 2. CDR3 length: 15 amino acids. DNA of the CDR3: TGTGCCAGCAGCTCCGGGACTAGCGGGAGGGAGACCCAGTACTTC. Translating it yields CASSSGTSGRETQYF.